A selection of T cell receptor beta chains follows, all from one sample in a study of CD8 T cells in ankylosing spondylitis. From the 5' RACE reads, TCRdb called clonotypes with MiXCR, one entry per CDR3 protein. The sample includes over 200,000 distinct CDR3 sequences, about 11% seen only once; the top ten take 20% to 25%. Source material: blood, either unsorted or a sorted T cell fraction (not recorded which). The receptor source for this set is a male donor with ankylosing spondylitis or in good health (not recorded which). Each CDR3 is given with its conserved first and last residue. Fields, in order: clone size, J gene, D gene, V gene, CDR3 protein, CDR3 DNA. The D gene is left open where the match is weak. Some rows mark clone size as missing; the rest say once, few, many or name a class of expanded clone.

abundance: NA
j_gene: TRBJ2-4
d_gene: TRBD1
v_gene: TRBV20-1
CDR3aa: CSAKRQGAAKNIQYF
CDR3nt: TGCAGTGCTAAGCGACAGGGGGCGGCCAAAAACATTCAGTACTTC

abundance: many
j_gene: TRBJ2-3
d_gene: NA
v_gene: TRBV6-2/TRBV6-3
CDR3aa: CASTQGWETQYF
CDR3nt: TGTGCCAGCACCCAAGGTTGGGAAACGCAGTATTTT

abundance: NA
j_gene: TRBJ1-5
d_gene: TRBD1
v_gene: TRBV6-1
CDR3aa: CASGTEYSNQPQHF
CDR3nt: TGTGCCAGCGGGACAGAATATAGCAATCAGCCCCAGCATTTT

abundance: many
j_gene: TRBJ2-7
d_gene: NA
v_gene: TRBV15
CDR3aa: CATSRGGTGDYEQYF
CDR3nt: TGTGCCACCAGCAGAGGAGGGACGGGAGACTACGAGCAGTACTTC

abundance: many
j_gene: TRBJ2-7
d_gene: NA
v_gene: TRBV20-1
CDR3aa: CSARPYIYEQYF
CDR3nt: TGCAGTGCTAGACCCTATATCTACGAGCAGTACTTC

abundance: many
j_gene: TRBJ2-7
d_gene: NA
v_gene: TRBV6-2/TRBV6-3
CDR3aa: CASIRGTASYEQYF
CDR3nt: TGTGCCAGCATCCGAGGGACTGCATCCTACGAGCAGTACTTC

abundance: many
j_gene: TRBJ2-1
d_gene: TRBD2
v_gene: TRBV10-3
CDR3aa: CAISDGEGEQFF
CDR3nt: TGTGCCATCAGTGACGGGGAGGGTGAGCAGTTCTTC

abundance: many
j_gene: TRBJ2-1
d_gene: TRBD2
v_gene: TRBV7-8
CDR3aa: CASSARDYLNEQFF
CDR3nt: TGTGCCAGCAGCGCCCGGGACTACCTCAATGAGCAGTTCTTC

abundance: few
j_gene: TRBJ2-7
d_gene: TRBD2
v_gene: TRBV20-1
CDR3aa: CSARDNRGGAYEQYF
CDR3nt: TGCAGTGCTAGAGATAATCGCGGGGGAGCCTACGAGCAGTACTTC

abundance: NA
j_gene: TRBJ2-3
d_gene: NA
v_gene: TRBV7-2
CDR3aa: CASSTRGAADTDTHYF
CDR3nt: TGTGCCAGCAGCACAAGGGGGGCGGCGGACACAGATACGCATTATTTT

abundance: many
j_gene: TRBJ2-1
d_gene: TRBD2
v_gene: TRBV4-1
CDR3aa: CASSQDRASGGNEQFF
CDR3nt: TGCGCCAGCAGCCAAGATCGAGCTAGCGGGGGCAATGAGCAGTTCTTC

abundance: many
j_gene: TRBJ2-1
d_gene: TRBD2
v_gene: TRBV27
CDR3aa: CASSFSGGYRNEQFF
CDR3nt: TGTGCCAGCAGTTTTAGCGGGGGATATCGTAATGAGCAGTTCTTC

abundance: few
j_gene: TRBJ2-5
d_gene: TRBD1
v_gene: TRBV7-3
CDR3aa: CASSLKGTVVQETQYF
CDR3nt: TGTGCCAGCAGCTTAAAGGGGACAGTCGTTCAAGAGACCCAGTACTTC

abundance: many
j_gene: TRBJ2-2
d_gene: NA
v_gene: TRBV20-1
CDR3aa: CSARQHTGELFF
CDR3nt: TGCAGTGCTAGGCAGCACACCGGGGAGCTGTTTTTT

abundance: many
j_gene: TRBJ2-7
d_gene: NA
v_gene: TRBV7-2
CDR3aa: CASSGGKQSSYEQYF
CDR3nt: TGTGCCAGCAGTGGGGGTAAGCAGAGCTCCTACGAGCAGTACTTC

abundance: few
j_gene: TRBJ2-7
d_gene: TRBD2
v_gene: TRBV5-1
CDR3aa: CASSLEDAGGQEQYF
CDR3nt: TGCGCCAGCAGCTTGGAGGACGCGGGGGGCCAAGAGCAGTACTTC

abundance: many
j_gene: TRBJ2-3
d_gene: TRBD1
v_gene: TRBV7-6
CDR3aa: CASTRTGSDTDTQYF
CDR3nt: TGTGCCAGCACCAGGACAGGGTCCGACACAGATACGCAGTATTTT

abundance: NA
j_gene: TRBJ2-5
d_gene: NA
v_gene: TRBV4-1
CDR3aa: CASSQVLQTYQETQYF
CDR3nt: TGCGCCAGCAGCCAAGTCCTCCAGACCTATCAAGAGACCCAGTACTTC

abundance: few
j_gene: TRBJ2-1
d_gene: TRBD2
v_gene: TRBV5-1
CDR3aa: CASSLRWGDSGGYNEQFF
CDR3nt: TGCGCCAGCAGCTTGAGGTGGGGGGATAGCGGGGGCTACAATGAGCAGTTCTTC

abundance: many
j_gene: TRBJ2-2
d_gene: NA
v_gene: TRBV7-9
CDR3aa: CASRPDRNTGELFF
CDR3nt: TGTGCCAGCAGGCCGGACAGGAACACCGGGGAGCTGTTTTTT

abundance: many
j_gene: TRBJ1-6
d_gene: TRBD1
v_gene: TRBV7-3
CDR3aa: CASSSGGGSPLHF
CDR3nt: TGTGCCAGCAGCTCAGGGGGCGGATCACCCCTCCACTTT

abundance: many
j_gene: TRBJ2-1
d_gene: NA
v_gene: TRBV7-9
CDR3aa: CASSLVRSEQFF
CDR3nt: TGTGCCAGCAGCTTAGTCCGGAGTGAGCAGTTCTTC

abundance: many
j_gene: TRBJ2-1
d_gene: TRBD2
v_gene: TRBV5-1
CDR3aa: CASSNLAGGAYNEQFF
CDR3nt: TGCGCCAGCAGCAACCTAGCGGGGGGGGCCTACAATGAGCAGTTCTTC

abundance: NA
j_gene: TRBJ2-3
d_gene: NA
v_gene: TRBV7-2
CDR3aa: CASSFGTSEVDTQYF
CDR3nt: TGTGCCAGCAGCTTCGGGACCTCGGAGGTGGATACGCAGTATTTT

abundance: many
j_gene: TRBJ1-1
d_gene: NA
v_gene: TRBV5-5
CDR3aa: CASSLLVNPNTEAFF
CDR3nt: TGTGCCAGCAGCTTGTTGGTTAACCCGAACACTGAAGCTTTCTTT

abundance: many
j_gene: TRBJ1-5
d_gene: TRBD1
v_gene: TRBV3-1
CDR3aa: CASSQGPGGEQPQHF
CDR3nt: TGTGCCAGCAGCCAAGGTCCAGGGGGCGAACAGCCCCAGCATTTT

abundance: many
j_gene: TRBJ2-1
d_gene: NA
v_gene: TRBV20-1
CDR3aa: CSARPGTPQGGEQFF
CDR3nt: TGCAGTGCTAGGCCAGGGACACCCCAGGGGGGTGAGCAGTTCTTC

abundance: once
j_gene: TRBJ2-7
d_gene: NA
v_gene: TRBV12-3/TRBV12-4
CDR3aa: CASSPQTSSIGYEQYF
CDR3nt: TGTGCCAGCAGTCCTCAGACCTCCTCGATCGGCTACGAGCAGTACTTC

abundance: many
j_gene: TRBJ2-7
d_gene: TRBD1
v_gene: TRBV28
CDR3aa: CASNPMGQGQTYEQYF
CDR3nt: TGTGCCAGCAATCCAATGGGACAGGGGCAGACCTACGAGCAGTACTTC

abundance: few
j_gene: TRBJ1-4
d_gene: NA
v_gene: TRBV9
CDR3aa: CASSPRRGEKLFF
CDR3nt: TGTGCCAGCAGCCCCCGTCGGGGGGAAAAACTGTTTTTT

abundance: NA
j_gene: TRBJ1-1
d_gene: TRBD1
v_gene: TRBV2
CDR3aa: CASTRDRDDTEAFF
CDR3nt: TGTGCCAGCACCAGGGACAGGGATGACACTGAAGCTTTCTTT

abundance: once
j_gene: TRBJ1-1
d_gene: NA
v_gene: TRBV19
CDR3aa: CASSDSMNAEAFF
CDR3nt: TGTGCCAGTAGTGACAGTATGAACGCTGAAGCTTTCTTT

abundance: NA
j_gene: TRBJ2-2
d_gene: NA
v_gene: TRBV18
CDR3aa: CASSPQAGGETGELFF
CDR3nt: TGTGCCAGCTCACCGCAGGCTGGGGGAGAAACCGGGGAGCTGTTTTTT

abundance: many
j_gene: TRBJ2-1
d_gene: NA
v_gene: TRBV5-1
CDR3aa: CASSLGPNNEQFF
CDR3nt: TGCGCCAGCAGCCTAGGGCCCAACAATGAGCAGTTCTTC

abundance: NA
j_gene: TRBJ1-1
d_gene: TRBD1
v_gene: TRBV28
CDR3aa: CASSTSLTGAEAFF
CDR3nt: TGTGCCAGCAGTACCTCCCTCACAGGGGCTGAAGCTTTCTTT

abundance: few
j_gene: TRBJ2-7
d_gene: TRBD1
v_gene: TRBV5-1
CDR3aa: CASSLAPDRGRTF
CDR3nt: TGCGCCAGCAGCTTGGCCCCTGACAGGGGGCGAACCTTC

abundance: many
j_gene: TRBJ2-2
d_gene: NA
v_gene: TRBV12-5
CDR3aa: CASAQERTGELFF
CDR3nt: TGTGCTAGCGCCCAGGAGAGAACCGGGGAGCTGTTTTTT

abundance: many
j_gene: TRBJ2-7
d_gene: TRBD2
v_gene: TRBV5-1
CDR3aa: CASRVRGEKTDEQYF
CDR3nt: TGCGCCAGCAGGGTTCGGGGGGAAAAGACGGACGAGCAGTACTTC

abundance: NA
j_gene: TRBJ2-3
d_gene: NA
v_gene: TRBV12-3/TRBV12-4
CDR3aa: CASRETGIKSTDTQYF
CDR3nt: TGTGCCAGCAGGGAAACAGGGATTAAAAGCACAGATACGCAGTATTTT

abundance: NA
j_gene: TRBJ1-1
d_gene: TRBD1
v_gene: TRBV30
CDR3aa: CAWSVPRGPLNTEAFF
CDR3nt: TGTGCCTGGAGTGTACCCAGGGGGCCCTTGAACACTGAAGCTTTCTTT

abundance: many
j_gene: TRBJ2-2
d_gene: NA
v_gene: TRBV15
CDR3aa: CATSRDLGNTGELFF
CDR3nt: TGTGCCACCAGCAGAGATCTCGGCAACACCGGGGAGCTGTTTTTT

abundance: many
j_gene: TRBJ1-3
d_gene: NA
v_gene: TRBV5-1
CDR3aa: CASSSDGNTIYF
CDR3nt: TGCGCCAGCAGCTCCGACGGAAACACCATATATTTT

abundance: many
j_gene: TRBJ2-5
d_gene: NA
v_gene: TRBV20-1
CDR3aa: CSVPRLGAQETQYF
CDR3nt: TGCAGTGTACCACGCCTGGGAGCCCAAGAGACCCAGTACTTC

abundance: many
j_gene: TRBJ2-3
d_gene: NA
v_gene: TRBV15
CDR3aa: CATSRDALQDTQYF
CDR3nt: TGTGCCACCAGCAGAGATGCGCTTCAAGATACGCAGTATTTT

abundance: many
j_gene: TRBJ2-3
d_gene: NA
v_gene: TRBV6-1
CDR3aa: CASSAGGLGTDTQYF
CDR3nt: TGTGCCAGCAGTGCGGGGGGCCTCGGCACAGATACGCAGTATTTT

abundance: many
j_gene: TRBJ2-4
d_gene: TRBD1
v_gene: TRBV15
CDR3aa: CATSSPFMTGGPKNIQYF
CDR3nt: TGTGCCACCAGCAGCCCTTTTATGACAGGGGGACCCAAAAACATTCAGTACTTC

abundance: NA
j_gene: TRBJ2-7
d_gene: NA
v_gene: TRBV7-2
CDR3aa: CASSLALGDLSYEQYF
CDR3nt: TGTGCCAGCAGCTTAGCGCTGGGGGACCTCTCCTACGAGCAGTACTTC

abundance: NA
j_gene: TRBJ1-2
d_gene: NA
v_gene: TRBV18
CDR3aa: CASSPTGTEANYGYTF
CDR3nt: TGTGCCAGCTCACCTACTGGGACCGAGGCTAACTATGGCTACACCTTC